This is a list of T cell receptor beta chains from one sample in a study of blood T cell repertoires in COVID-19. Clones were sequenced by immunoSEQ multiplex PCR, and TCRdb holds only the in-frame ones, with some missing. Here the sample spans a few hundred thousand clones, around 82% being singletons. The sample comprised peripheral blood. Receptors originate from a human donor with COVID-19, enrolled during active disease. The donor label of this sample is uncertain. Both conserved end residues are part of each CDR3. The D gene is left open where the match is weak. Size is omitted from some rows. Given values are once, few, many or a class for expanded clones.

NA	NA	14	TRBJ2-1	TRBV5-1	CASSLRDTYNEQFF	TGCGCCAGCAGCTTGAGGGACACCTACAATGAGCAGTTCTTC
NA	NA	12	TRBJ2-1	TRBV11-2	CASSLSGGQQFF	TGTGCCAGCAGCTTATCGGGGGGCCAGCAGTTCTTC
TRBD1	NA	16	TRBJ1-2	TRBV19	CASSITGQGSGLGYTF	TGTGCCAGTAGTATAACGGGACAGGGTTCGGGATTGGGCTACACCTTC
NA	NA	13	TRBJ1-5	TRBV2	CASSIQNFQPQHF	TGTGCCAGCAGTATACAGAATTTTCAGCCCCAGCATTTT
NA	few	13	TRBJ1-2	TRBV24-1	CATSSGANYGYTF	TGTGCCACCAGTTCAGGGGCAAACTATGGCTACACCTTC
TRBD2	NA	15	TRBJ2-7	TRBV3-1/TRBV3-2	CASSQGLAGVYEQYF	TGTGCCAGCAGCCAAGGACTAGCGGGAGTCTACGAGCAGTACTTC
TRBD2	NA	15	TRBJ2-7	TRBV9	CASSVGGGLSYEQYF	TGTGCCAGCAGCGTCGGCGGGGGGCTCTCCTACGAGCAGTACTTC
NA	NA	13	TRBJ2-7	TRBV7-2	CASRRGTTYEQYF	TGTGCCAGCCGAAGAGGAACAACCTACGAGCAGTACTTC
TRBD2	NA	14	TRBJ2-1	TRBV10-3	CAIRLADRGNEQFF	TGTGCCATCAGACTAGCGGACCGGGGCAATGAGCAGTTCTTC
NA	NA	16	TRBJ1-1	TRBV27	CASSLGPGVMNTEAFF	TGTGCCAGCAGTTTGGGCCCGGGAGTGATGAACACTGAAGCTTTCTTT
TRBD2	NA	15	TRBJ2-7	TRBV9	CASSVDSGSSYEQYF	TGTGCCAGCAGCGTAGATAGCGGGAGCTCCTACGAGCAGTACTTC
NA	few	13	TRBJ1-5	TRBV7-2	CASSVRGNQPQHF	TGTGCCAGCAGCGTGAGGGGCAATCAGCCCCAGCATTTT
TRBD1	NA	16	TRBJ2-1	TRBV6-5	CASSYPRTGAYNEQFF	TGTGCCAGCAGTTACCCCCGGACAGGGGCCTACAATGAGCAGTTCTTC
NA	NA	13	TRBJ1-4	TRBV19	CATFDRLSEKLFF	TGTGCCACCTTCGACAGACTCTCCGAAAAACTGTTTTTT
NA	NA	15	TRBJ1-6	TRBV30	CAWSTAEVYNSPLHF	TGTGCCTGGAGTACGGCGGAAGTTTACAATTCACCCCTCCACTTT
TRBD1	NA	17	TRBJ1-1	TRBV18	CASSTLQGLSMNTEAFF	TGTGCCAGCTCAACCCTACAGGGGCTGTCCATGAACACTGAAGCTTTCTTT
TRBD1	NA	15	TRBJ2-1	TRBV19	CASSQGQGSYNEQFF	TGTGCCAGTAGTCAGGGACAGGGCTCCTACAATGAGCAGTTCTTC
NA	few	16	TRBJ1-5	TRBV5-1	CASSLGGAPSNQPQHF	TGCGCCAGCAGCTTGGGAGGCGCCCCGAGCAATCAGCCCCAGCATTTT
TRBD1	NA	14	TRBJ2-5	TRBV5-1	CASSFDRVGETQYF	TGCGCCAGCAGCTTCGACAGGGTGGGGGAGACCCAGTACTTC
NA	few	15	TRBJ1-3	TRBV7-2	CASSLVSGTGNTIYF	TGTGCCAGCAGCTTAGTGTCAGGGACTGGAAACACCATATATTTT
NA	NA	13	TRBJ2-1	TRBV12-3/TRBV12-4	CASSPREYNEQFF	TGTGCCAGCAGTCCTAGGGAGTACAATGAGCAGTTCTTC
TRBD2	NA	19	TRBJ2-1	TRBV19	CASSMGGLAGGSSYNEQFF	TGTGCCAGTAGTATGGGGGGACTAGCGGGAGGGAGCTCCTACAATGAGCAGTTCTTC
TRBD2	NA	19	TRBJ2-4	TRBV4-2	CASSHDGTSGRAPKNIQYF	TGTGCCAGCAGCCATGACGGGACTAGCGGGAGGGCCCCCAAAAACATTCAGTACTTC
NA	NA	14	TRBJ1-2	TRBV6-1	CASTHGGDSMGYTF	TGTGCCAGCACCCACGGGGGGGACTCTATGGGCTACACCTTC
TRBD2	NA	15	TRBJ2-3	TRBV30	CAWVGSGSVVDTQYF	TGTGCCTGGGTTGGTAGCGGGAGCGTGGTAGATACGCAGTATTTT
NA	NA	16	TRBJ1-1	TRBV28	CASRTQGRMVDTEAFF	TGTGCCAGCAGAACACAGGGAAGAATGGTGGACACTGAAGCTTTCTTT
TRBD1	NA	13	TRBJ1-5	TRBV30	CAWSIQGAQPQHF	TGTGCCTGGAGTATCCAGGGGGCTCAGCCCCAGCATTTT
NA	NA	15	TRBJ2-6	TRBV2	CASNYRYSGANVLTF	TGTGCCAGCAACTACAGGTACTCTGGGGCCAACGTCCTGACTTTC
NA	NA	13	TRBJ2-1	TRBV4-2	CASSLLPGNEQFF	TGTGCCAGCAGCCTCCTCCCGGGAAATGAGCAGTTCTTC
TRBD2	NA	15	TRBJ2-5	TRBV7-9	CASSLASSGRETQYF	TGTGCCAGCAGCTTAGCTTCTAGCGGGAGAGAGACCCAGTACTTC
TRBD2	NA	15	TRBJ2-2	TRBV6-2/TRBV6-3	CASSYLAGGTGELFF	TGTGCCAGCAGTTACCTAGCGGGAGGGACCGGGGAGCTGTTTTTT
NA	once	15	TRBJ1-1	TRBV4-1	CASSPGFGDNTEAFF	TGCGCCAGCAGCCCAGGGTTTGGCGACAACACTGAAGCTTTCTTT
TRBD1	NA	13	TRBJ1-2	TRBV5-1	CASSSGQNYGYTF	TGCGCCAGCAGCTCGGGACAGAACTATGGCTACACCTTC
NA	NA	17	TRBJ1-6	TRBV6-6	CASSPRGGAGYNSPLHF	TGTGCCAGCAGTCCCCGGGGGGGAGCTGGTTATAATTCACCCCTCCACTTT
TRBD1	NA	17	TRBJ1-1	TRBV5-5	CASSLVGQGAMNTEAFF	TGTGCCAGCAGCTTGGTGGGACAGGGGGCGATGAACACTGAAGCTTTCTTT
NA	NA	16	TRBJ2-2	TRBV9	CASSPSPSSNTGELFF	TGTGCCAGCAGCCCCAGCCCTAGCTCGAACACCGGGGAGCTGTTTTTT
TRBD2	NA	15	TRBJ2-3	TRBV4-2	CASSPGLAGADTQYF	TGTGCCAGCAGCCCAGGACTAGCGGGAGCAGATACGCAGTATTTT
TRBD2	NA	15	TRBJ2-2	TRBV6-5	CASSRLAGYTGELFF	TGTGCCAGCAGCCGACTAGCGGGATACACCGGGGAGCTGTTTTTT
NA	NA	13	TRBJ1-3	TRBV12-3/TRBV12-4	CASSLGETGTIYF	TGTGCCAGCAGTTTAGGGGAAACAGGGACCATATATTTT
TRBD2	NA	13	TRBJ2-5	TRBV19	CASSTTSRETQYF	TGTGCCAGTAGTACGACTAGCCGGGAGACCCAGTACTTC
NA	NA	13	TRBJ2-1	TRBV5-1	CASRLALPNEQFF	TGCGCCAGCAGGCTAGCCCTTCCCAATGAGCAGTTCTTC
TRBD1	NA	14	TRBJ1-2	TRBV19	CASSQNRGPRGYTF	TGTGCCAGTAGCCAGAACAGGGGCCCTCGCGGCTACACCTTC
NA	NA	15	TRBJ1-2	TRBV3-1/TRBV3-2	CASSPLPRGGRGYTF	TGTGCCAGCAGCCCCCTTCCACGGGGGGGAAGGGGCTACACCTTC
TRBD1	NA	14	TRBJ1-4	TRBV2	CATSRDRVNEKLFF	TGTGCCACCTCCCGGGACAGGGTAAATGAAAAACTGTTTTTT
NA	once	13	TRBJ1-1	TRBV3-1/TRBV3-2	CASSSTGNTEAFF	TGTGCCAGCAGCTCGACGGGGAACACTGAAGCTTTCTTT
TRBD1	few	13	TRBJ1-5	TRBV2	CASSPTGEQPQHF	TGTGCCAGCAGTCCAACAGGGGAACAGCCCCAGCATTTT
NA	NA	15	TRBJ1-4	TRBV2	CASRPEGLEGEKLFF	TGTGCCAGCAGGCCCGAGGGTCTGGAGGGGGAAAAACTGTTTTTT